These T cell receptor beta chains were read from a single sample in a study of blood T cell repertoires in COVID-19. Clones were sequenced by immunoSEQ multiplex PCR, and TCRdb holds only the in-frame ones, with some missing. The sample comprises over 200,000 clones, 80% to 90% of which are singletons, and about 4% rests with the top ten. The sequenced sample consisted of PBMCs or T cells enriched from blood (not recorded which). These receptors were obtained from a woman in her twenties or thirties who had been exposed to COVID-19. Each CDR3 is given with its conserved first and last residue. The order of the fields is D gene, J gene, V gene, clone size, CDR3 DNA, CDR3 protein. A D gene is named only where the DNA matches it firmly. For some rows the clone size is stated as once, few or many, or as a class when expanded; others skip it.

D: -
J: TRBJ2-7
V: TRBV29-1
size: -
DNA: TGCAGCGTTGGGGAGCGGAGGGGAGCCTACGAGCAGTACTTC
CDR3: CSVGERRGAYEQYF

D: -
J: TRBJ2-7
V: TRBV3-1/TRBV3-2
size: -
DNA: TGTGCCAGCAGCCCCTCTAGCGCCTTCTACGAGCAGTACTTC
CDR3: CASSPSSAFYEQYF

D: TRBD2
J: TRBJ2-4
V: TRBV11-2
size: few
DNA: TGTGCCAGCAGCCCGGGGACTAGCGGGAGCCTTTTAGCCAAAAACATTCAGTACTTC
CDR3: CASSPGTSGSLLAKNIQYF

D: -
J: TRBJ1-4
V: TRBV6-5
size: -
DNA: TGTGCCAGCAGTTACCAAAGAGTGAGGTCTAATGAAAAACTGTTTTTT
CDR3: CASSYQRVRSNEKLFF

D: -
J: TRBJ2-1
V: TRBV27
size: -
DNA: TGTGCCAGCAGTTTATCTACCGTAGATGAGCAGTTCTTC
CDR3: CASSLSTVDEQFF

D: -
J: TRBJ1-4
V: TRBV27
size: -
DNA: TGTGCCAGCAGTCTAGGGGCCCGTAATGAAAAACTGTTTTTT
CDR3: CASSLGARNEKLFF

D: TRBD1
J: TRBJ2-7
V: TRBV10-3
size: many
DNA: TGTGCCATTAAATCCCGGGACAGCCAAGGTGGCGAGCAGTACTTC
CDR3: CAIKSRDSQGGEQYF

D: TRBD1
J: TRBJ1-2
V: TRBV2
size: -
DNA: TGTGCCAGCACGCCAGACAGGGACGGCTACACCTTC
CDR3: CASTPDRDGYTF

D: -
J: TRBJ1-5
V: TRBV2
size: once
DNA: TGTGCCAGCAGTGAAGCGTCGGGGGTTCAGCCCCAGCATTTT
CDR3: CASSEASGVQPQHF

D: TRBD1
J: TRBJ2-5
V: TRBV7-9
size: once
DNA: TGTGCCAGCAGCTTAAAGGACAGGGGGGAGACCCAGTACTTC
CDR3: CASSLKDRGETQYF

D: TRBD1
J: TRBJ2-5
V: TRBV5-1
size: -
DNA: TGCGCCAGCAGATTGTTAGGGGGCTTGGAGACCCAGTACTTC
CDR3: CASRLLGGLETQYF

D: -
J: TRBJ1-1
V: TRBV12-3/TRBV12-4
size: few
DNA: TGTGCCAGCAGTAAACAGGGATACACTGAAGCTTTCTTT
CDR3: CASSKQGYTEAFF

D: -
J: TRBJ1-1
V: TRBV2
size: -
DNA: TGTGCCAGCAGGACACAGGTAGTCGCTGAAGCTTTCTTT
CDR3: CASRTQVVAEAFF

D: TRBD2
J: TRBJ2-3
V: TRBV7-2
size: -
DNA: TGTGCCAGCAGCGATCGACTAGCGGGAGGAGCAGATACGCAGTATTTT
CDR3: CASSDRLAGGADTQYF

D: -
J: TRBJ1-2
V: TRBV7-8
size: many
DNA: TGTGCCAGCAGCTTAGCGGGCCGCTATGGCTACACCTTC
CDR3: CASSLAGRYGYTF

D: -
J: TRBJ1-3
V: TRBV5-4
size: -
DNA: TGTGCCAGCAGCTCGGACAGAACTGGAAACACCATATATTTT
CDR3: CASSSDRTGNTIYF

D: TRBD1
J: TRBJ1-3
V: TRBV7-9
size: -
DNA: TGTGCCAGCAGAAACCGACAGGGGAAAGGAAACACCATATATTTT
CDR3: CASRNRQGKGNTIYF

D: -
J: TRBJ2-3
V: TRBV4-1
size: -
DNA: TGCGCCAGCAGCCAAGCCAGTCACCCTAGCACAGATACGCAGTATTTT
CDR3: CASSQASHPSTDTQYF

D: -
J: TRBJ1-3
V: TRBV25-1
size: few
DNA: TGTGCCAGCAGTGCGAGCGGGGCCCGAAACACCATATATTTT
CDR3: CASSASGARNTIYF

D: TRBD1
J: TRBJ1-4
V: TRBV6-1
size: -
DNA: TGTGCCAGCAGTGAAGAAGAGGGGGCGAGGGAAAAACTGTTTTTT
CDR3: CASSEEEGAREKLFF

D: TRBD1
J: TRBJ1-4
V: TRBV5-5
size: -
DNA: TGTGCCAGCAGCTTGGACTGGACAGGGTTACGCGAAAAACTGTTTTTT
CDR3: CASSLDWTGLREKLFF

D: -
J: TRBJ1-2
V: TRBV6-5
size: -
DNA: TGTGCCAGCAGGCCGGGGGTCGGCGATGGCTACACCTTC
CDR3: CASRPGVGDGYTF

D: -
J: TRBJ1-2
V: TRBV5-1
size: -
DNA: TGCGCCAGCAGCTTGGTCGGGGATTCAGTGGGGGGCTACACCTTC
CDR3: CASSLVGDSVGGYTF

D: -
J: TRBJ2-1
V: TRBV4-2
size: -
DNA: TGTGCCAGCAGCCAAGAGAGGGGGAGCTCCTACAATGAGCAGTTCTTC
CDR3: CASSQERGSSYNEQFF

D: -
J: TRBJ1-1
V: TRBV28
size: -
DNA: TGTGCCAGCAGCTCGGGGGGGTACATGAACACTGAAGCTTTCTTT
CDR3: CASSSGGYMNTEAFF

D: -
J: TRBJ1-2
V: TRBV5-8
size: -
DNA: TGTGCCAGCAGCTTGGGCGCTCGAGGGGGCTACACCTTC
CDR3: CASSLGARGGYTF

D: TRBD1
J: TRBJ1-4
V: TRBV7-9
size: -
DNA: TGTGCCAGCAGCCAGGGACAGGGATATGAAAAACTGTTTTTT
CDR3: CASSQGQGYEKLFF